These 15 T cell receptor beta chains share one sample of origin, sequenced in a study of vaccination and CD4 T cells after COVID-19. The Oncomine TCR Beta short-read assay generated sequence data from the DNA of cultured CD4+ T cells. TCRdb itself ran the PCR reads through MiXCR, one entry per CDR3 protein. The sample records about 11,000 distinct CDR3 sequences, roughly half being singletons. The antigens these receptors bind are not known. Treatment noted: roughly 10-day PBMC culture with coronavirus spike peptide pools or control peptides (ViraFEST assay). Source material: CD4+ T cells from blood, cultured in vitro. All receptors derive from a human donor who had recovered from COVID-19.

The chain is built from TRBV12-3 or TRBV12-4 and TRBJ2-5; 10 bases align to TRBD1. The junction had 6 bases not matched to a gene; V was cut back by 6 bases and J by 5 bases. The length of the CDR3 is 14 residues. The CDR3 region has the DNA TGTGCCAGCAGCCGGGACAGGGGTGGCGAGACCCAGTACTTC. Translation gives CASSRDRGGETQYF.

The rearrangement links TRBV7-2 to TRBJ2-5, with D maybe TRBD2 (5 bases). V was shortened by 5 bases and J by 7 bases, with 17 bases between the two germline ends. Per germline, CDR1 SGHTA and CDR2 FQGNSA. The CDR3 runs 14 residues. The CDR3 is CASSTRAPAGTQYF. The CDR3 DNA is TGTGCCAGCAGCACCCGGGCCCCGGCGGGGACCCAGTACTTC. Variable domain in full (rest from reference TRBV7-2 and TRBJ2-5): GAGVSQSPSNKVTEKGKDVELRCDPISGHTALYWYRQSLGQGLEFLIYFQGNSAPDKSGLPSDRFSAERTGGSVSTLTIQRTQQEDSAVYLCASSTRAPAGTQYFGPGTRLLVL.

The CDR3 region is CASSDPTLANTQYF. CDR3 sequence (DNA): TGTGCCAGCAGTGACCCCACCCTAGCAAATACGCAGTATTTT. This chain uses TRBV6-4 with TRBJ2-3, with TRBD2 as a possible D gene (5 bases). V was pared by 2 bases and J by 7 bases, with 13 bases between. This CDR3 has 14 amino acids. Germline V gene data show CDR1 as MRHNA and CDR2 as SNTAGT.

The V and J genes are TRBV20-1 and TRBJ1-2; D not resolved. The CDR3 contains 11 residues. The germline V and J ends were trimmed by 2 bases and 4 bases, with 5 bases remaining between them. Per germline, CDR1 DFQATT and CDR2 SNEGSKA (reference sequence). In nucleotides, the CDR3 is TGCAGTGCTAGATCACCCTATGGCTACACCTTC. It is translated as CSARSPYGYTF.

There are a few counts of this clonotype. This chain uses TRBV7-2 with TRBJ1-6; 7 nucleotides match TRBD1. The germline V gene has CDR1 SGHTA and CDR2 FQGNSA. V lost 5 bases and J lost 7; bases outside the gene matches: 11. This CDR3 contains 16 residues. In DNA, the CDR3 is TGTGCCAGCAGCCCGACAGGGAGACAAACCAATTCACCCCTCCACTTT. Translation: CASSPTGRQTNSPLHF.

The CDR3 reads CASSLGTDSYGYTF. In DNA, the CDR3 is TGTGCCAGCAGCTTAGGAACAGATTCCTATGGCTACACCTTC. The chain uses TRBV11-2 and TRBJ1-2; D gene uncertain. Germline values: CDR1 SGHAT, CDR2 FQNNGV. This CDR3 region has 14 residues. Deletions cut 1 base from V and 4 bases from J, with 10 bases between.

J is TRBJ1-2 and V is TRBV20-1; weak D call: TRBD1 (6 bases). The germline gives CDR1 DFQATT, CDR2 SNEGSKA (reference sequence). This CDR3 has 14 residues. V lost 1 base to trimming and J lost 7 bases, with 16 bases between them. The DNA of the CDR3 is TGCAGTGCTAGAGGTTACCGGGGAGGGGGTGGCTACACCTTC. Encoded protein: CSARGYRGGGGYTF.

This clonotype has more than one count but fewer than ten. V is TRBV20-1 and J is TRBJ2-3; the match to TRBD2 covers 11 bases. V lost 3 bases, J lost 1 base, and 9 bases stayed unmatched. The length of the CDR3 is 17 residues. CDR1 and CDR2 (germline): DFQATT, SNEGSKA (reference sequence). The CDR3, as DNA: TGCAGTGCTAGGGATGGGACTAGCGGTGGGGGCACAGATACGCAGTATTTT. Translating gives CSARDGTSGGGTDTQYF.

This chain uses TRBV5-6 with TRBJ2-1; perhaps TRBD1 as D (5 bases). The CDR3 is made up of 14 amino acids. V was clipped by 5 bases and J by 6 bases, with 15 bases between them. The germline V gene has CDR1 SGHDT and CDR2 YYEEEE. CDR3 nucleotides: TGTGCCAGCAGAGGGCGCGGTAGGGGCAATGAGCAGTTCTTC. It translates to CASRGRGRGNEQFF.

This chain uses TRBV6-1 with TRBJ2-1, with 7 positions matching TRBD1. Trimming removed 8 bases from V and 8 bases from J; junction bases left unmatched: 9. Germline assignment: CDR1 MNHNS and CDR2 SASEGT. The CDR3 loop spans 13 amino acids. The CDR3 DNA reads TGTGCCAGCGGGTGGCTAGGGGGCGATGAGCAGTTCTTC. Translated, it gives CASGWLGGDEQFF.

About this clonotype: No conserved phenylalanine or tryptophan is present at the end of the CDR3, so a read error is the likely explanation. The chain couples TRBV19 to TRBJ1-4; D may be TRBD1 (5 bases). Germline loops: CDR1 LNHDA, CDR2 SQIVND (reference sequence). Between the trimmed V and J ends, which lost 6 bases and 8 bases, there was a span of 10 bases. CDR3 length equals 12 residues. CDR3 in amino acids: CASSPREEKLFL. The CDR3 DNA reads TGTGCCAGTAGCCCCAGGGAGGAAAAACTGTTTCTT.

This chain connects TRBV5-4 to TRBJ2-5; D may be TRBD1 (6 bases). The CDR3 length is 14 residues. Germline V gives CDR1 SGHNT, CDR2 YYREEE (reference sequence). V was trimmed by 5 bases and J by 5 bases, leaving 16 bases between them. The DNA of the CDR3 is TGTGCCAGCAGTTGGACAGATTCCAAGGAGACCCAGTACTTC. It specifies CASSWTDSKETQYF. Based on the CDR3 plus reference TRBV5-4 and TRBJ2-5, the full variable domain is ETGVTQSPTHLIKTRGQQVTLRCSSQSGHNTVSWYQQALGQGPQFIFQYYREEENGRGNFPPRFSGLQFPNYSSELNVNALELDDSALYLCASSWTDSKETQYFGPGTRLLVL.

The CDR3 DNA is TGCGCCAGCAGCTCAGGGGGGACAGGGTCATCCCAAGCTTTCTTT. It specifies CASSSGGTGSSQAFF. The V and J genes are TRBV5-1 and TRBJ1-1; 9 bases match TRBD1. CDR3 length equals 15 residues. V was pared by 3 bases and J by 9 bases, with 12 bases of the junction left unmatched. Per germline, CDR1 SGHRS and CDR2 YFSETQ.

The rearrangement joins TRBV2 to TRBJ1-5; D is uncertain. CDR1 is SNHLY and CDR2 is FYNNEI in the germline V gene. The CDR3 runs to 15 residues. Trimming took off 7 bases at V and 3 bases at J, with 16 bases between the two ends. The CDR3 DNA reads TGTGCCAGCAATCAAGAGGGCCAGACCAATCAGCCCCAGCATTTT. Translated: CASNQEGQTNQPQHF.

The chain couples TRBV20-1 to TRBJ2-3; D tentatively reads TRBD1 or TRBD2 (5 bases each). V lost 1 base and J lost 0, with 14 bases in between. The CDR3 contains 16 residues. Germline-derived CDR1 and CDR2 are DFQATT and SNEGSKA (reference sequence). The CDR3 region is CSARGWGRPSTDTQYF. The CDR3 nucleotides read TGCAGTGCTAGAGGCTGGGGACGGCCTAGCACAGATACGCAGTATTTT.